The clone carrying this TCR beta chain appeared a few times. Its antigen remains unidentified. All of the isolated RNA was reverse transcribed, so expressed TCRB transcripts were sequenced. Profiling relied on immunoSEQ multiplex PCR, and the TCRdb table lists in-frame clones only, not all of them. The sample carries roughly 300,000 clones, 9.3% recorded once. This sample was included in a study of beta chain features in type 1 diabetes. Regarding the study as a whole: Among patients, naive, central memory and Treg TCRB repertoires appeared more similar than among healthy donors. PCR may have favored shorter templates equally in patients and controls. People with Type 1 diabetes carried modestly yet significantly shorter TCRB CDR3s in all four CD4+ subsets.

CD4+ cells of the naive, central memory, regulatory and stem cell-like memory types were sorted via CD45RO/CCR7/CD25/CD127/CD95/CD27. With 0 bases clipped from V and 3 bases from J, the junction kept 3 bases outside the gene matches. This CDR3 is built from 16 residues. The germline V gene encodes CDR1 SGHRS and CDR2 YFSETQ. This sequence originates from a young man with type 1 diabetes. The sample taken for sequencing was central memory CD4+ T cells from blood. The V gene is TRBV5-1, the J gene TRBJ2-3, with TRBD2 matching 11 bases. The chain's CDR3 is CASSLGTSGLTDTQYF. Here the CDR3 DNA reads TGCGCCAGCAGCTTGGGGACTAGCGGGTTAACAGATACGCAGTATTTT.